The subject of this entry is one TCR beta chain. Antigen specificity is unknown. This sample stems from a study of blood T cells in healthy people across ages. Whole-study context: Template switching caught about one barcoded beta molecule for each two T cells.

Regarding the study as a whole: Using unsorted PBMCs precluded a conclusive naive versus antigen-experienced comparison. Naive T cell percentage and TCR beta diversity correlated strongly. Among long-lived donors, naive CD4+ cells were more numerous and diversity higher than in aged donors.

Together with a sample-barcoded 5' primer, a J-beta primer mix was included in a second PCR lasting about 6 to 11 cycles. TCRdb re-derived calls from the 5' RACE reads in MiXCR, one entry per CDR3 protein. The sample lists roughly 650,000 distinct CDR3 sequences, approximately 31% occurring once. The V and J ends lost 2 bases and 10 bases respectively, with 21 bases between them. The length of the CDR3 is 15 residues. The V gene's germline CDR1 is SGHAT and CDR2 FQNNGV. The TCR originated in a woman older than 75 in good health. The source material was blood. The chain couples TRBV11-2 to TRBJ2-7, with D uncertain. In nucleotides, the CDR3 is TGTGCCAGCAGCTTAATTGCATACCGATTCAGCGAACAGTACTTC. This gives the protein CASSLIAYRFSEQYF.